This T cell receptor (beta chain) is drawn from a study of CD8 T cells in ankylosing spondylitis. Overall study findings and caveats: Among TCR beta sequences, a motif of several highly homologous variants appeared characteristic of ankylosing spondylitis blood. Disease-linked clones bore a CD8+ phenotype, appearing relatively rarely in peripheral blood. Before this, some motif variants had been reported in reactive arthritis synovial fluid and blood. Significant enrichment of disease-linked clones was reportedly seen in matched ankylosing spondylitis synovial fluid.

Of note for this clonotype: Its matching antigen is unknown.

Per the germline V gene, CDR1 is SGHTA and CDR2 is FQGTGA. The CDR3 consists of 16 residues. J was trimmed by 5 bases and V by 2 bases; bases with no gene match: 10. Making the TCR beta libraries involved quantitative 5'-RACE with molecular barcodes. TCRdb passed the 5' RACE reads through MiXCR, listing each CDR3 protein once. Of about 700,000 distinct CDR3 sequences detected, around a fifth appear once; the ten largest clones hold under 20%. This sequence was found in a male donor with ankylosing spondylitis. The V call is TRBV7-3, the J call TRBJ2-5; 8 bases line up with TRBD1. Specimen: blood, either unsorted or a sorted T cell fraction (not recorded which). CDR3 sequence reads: CASSLYPGQGEETQYF. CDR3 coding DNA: TGTGCCAGCAGCTTATACCCCGGACAGGGTGAGGAGACCCAGTACTTC.